The 20 T cell receptor beta chains reported below all come from one sample, sequenced in a study of response to subunit inactivated influenza vaccine. TCRdb itself ran the RT-PCR reads through MiXCR, one entry per CDR3 protein. The sample records 550,000 to 600,000 distinct CDR3 sequences, 12% being singletons. Sequences were derived from PBMCs from blood, sampled on the day of vaccination. Receptors originate from a man aged 45-60 years who received an inactivated influenza vaccine.

The DNA of the CDR3 is TGTGCCAGCAGTCCCCTCGGGGGGTGGGATGAGCAGTTCTTC. It is translated as CASSPLGGWDEQFF. This rearrangement joins TRBV12-3 or TRBV12-4 to TRBJ2-1; 7 bases line up with TRBD2. V shed 5 bases and J 8 bases; nucleotides not matched to a gene: 9. The CDR3 sequence is 14 residues long.

This clonotype has only a few counts. Here the CDR3 DNA reads TGTGCCAGCAGCCGGCCGGACAGGGCGGATTCCTCCTATAATTCACCCCTCCACTTT. As protein: CASSRPDRADSSYNSPLHF. The V gene is TRBV11-1, the J gene TRBJ1-6, with 8 bases matching TRBD1. The CDR3 extends over 19 amino acids. Trimming removed 5 bases from V and 0 bases from J; junction bases left unmatched: 12. Germline V gene data show CDR1 as SGHAT and CDR2 as FQDESV (reference sequence). Filled out from reference TRBV11-1 and TRBJ1-6, the complete variable domain reads EAEVAQSPRYKITEKSQAVAFWCDPISGHATLYWYRQILGQGPELLVQFQDESVVDDSQLPKDRFSAERLKGVDSTLKIQPAELGDSAMYLCASSRPDRADSSYNSPLHFGNGTRLTVT.

In this sample, this clonotype turned up many times. V usage is TRBV15 and J usage is TRBJ1-1, with TRBD1 identical over 10 bases. Trimming cost V 6 bases and J 1 base; bases outside gene matches: 11. The germline V gene encodes CDR1 LNHNV and CDR2 YYDKDF (reference sequence). CDR3 size: 17 residues. The CDR3 DNA is TGTGCCACCAGACCTGGGACAGGGGTAAGGAAGAACACTGAAGCTTTCTTT. Translating it yields CATRPGTGVRKNTEAFF.

This clonotype has just a few counts. The CDR3 DNA reads TGCGCCAGCAGCCATCGACAGGGGGCTGGGGGCTACACCTTC. Translating it yields CASSHRQGAGGYTF. The chain uses TRBV4-1 and TRBJ1-2; 10 bases map to TRBD1. The CDR3 runs to 14 residues. The trim removed 3 bases at V and 8 bases at J, leaving 6 bases unmatched. Per germline, CDR1 MGHRA and CDR2 YSYEKL.

The chain joins TRBV29-1 to TRBJ1-1, with a possible D match to TRBD1 (6 bases). Germline values: CDR1 SQVTM, CDR2 ANQGSEA. V was shortened by 0 bases and J by 1 base, with 9 bases between the two germline ends. This CDR3 comprises 14 residues. Written as DNA, the CDR3 is TGCAGCGTTGAAGACAGGGGAAGGAACACTGAAGCTTTCTTT. This translates into CSVEDRGRNTEAFF.

The J gene is TRBJ2-1, the V gene TRBV15; possibly TRBD1 for D (8 bases). V was clipped by 5 bases and J by 2 bases, with 13 bases between them. The CDR3 is made up of 15 amino acids. CDR1 and CDR2 (germline): LNHNV, YYDKDF (reference sequence). As DNA, the CDR3 is TGTGCCACCAGCTACAGGGGGGGCCCCTACAATGAGCAGTTCTTC. Its translation: CATSYRGGPYNEQFF. The complete variable domain, with remaining parts taken from reference TRBV15 and TRBJ2-1, reads DAMVIQNPRYQVTQFGKPVTLSCSQTLNHNVMYWYQQKSSQAPKLLFHYYDKDFNNEADTPDNFQSRRPNTSFCFLDIRSPGLGDTAMYLCATSYRGGPYNEQFFGPGTRLTVL.

This clonotype was detected a few times. The chain links TRBV3-1 to TRBJ2-2; D is ambiguous. The CDR3 is made up of 13 amino acids. Per germline, CDR1 LGHDT and CDR2 YNNKEL (reference sequence). V was cut by 3 bases and J by 6 bases, with 8 bases left in between. The DNA for the CDR3 is TGTGCCAGCAGCCAGATGGATTCCGGGGAGCTGTTTTTT. This codes for CASSQMDSGELFF.

This clonotype was recorded once. J is TRBJ1-1 and V is TRBV6-4, with 7 nucleotides matching TRBD1. Per germline, CDR1 MRHNA and CDR2 SNTAGT. There are 17 residues in the CDR3. Unmatched junction bases numbered 19, after V lost 5 bases and J lost 7 bases. The CDR3 here is CASSPRTGGFFFYEAFF. The CDR3 DNA is TGTGCCAGCAGTCCTAGGACAGGCGGTTTCTTTTTCTATGAAGCTTTCTTT.

This sequence joins TRBV5-1 and TRBJ2-2; 7 positions agree with TRBD2. Germline CDR1 and CDR2: SGHRS and YFSETQ. Trimming took 3 bases from V and 5 from J; bases not matched to a gene: 7. The length of the CDR3 is 15 residues. This chain's CDR3 is CASSSGPGGTGELFF. The CDR3 DNA sequence: TGCGCCAGCAGCTCGGGACCCGGGGGGACCGGGGAGCTGTTTTTT.

This sequence joins TRBV12-3 or TRBV12-4 and TRBJ2-1, with a weak D call TRBD1 (6 bases). V dropped 5 bases and J dropped 6 bases, with 14 bases sitting between them. This CDR3 is 14 amino acids long. The CDR3 sequence: CASSPGQILNEQFF. DNA of the CDR3: TGTGCCAGCAGTCCCGGACAGATACTCAATGAGCAGTTCTTC.

This rearrangement joins TRBV29-1 to TRBJ2-3; 9 bases agree with TRBD2. The CDR3 sequence is 15 residues long. Germline loops: CDR1 SQVTM, CDR2 ANQGSEA. The V gene end was trimmed by 5 bases and the J gene end by 4 bases; junction bases not matched to a gene: 10. For the CDR3, the DNA is TGCAGCGTTCTTGATGCGGGAGGGCCTTCAGATACGCAGTATTTT. Translating gives CSVLDAGGPSDTQYF.

The chain uses TRBV4-1 and TRBJ1-2, with 8 bases matching TRBD1. Trimming at V came to 1 base and at J to 7 bases, leaving 8 bases not matched to a gene. The CDR3 has 15 amino acids. Germline lookup yields CDR1 MGHRA and CDR2 YSYEKL. The CDR3 reads CASSQVGQGSAGYTF. CDR3 nucleotide sequence: TGCGCCAGCAGCCAAGTTGGACAGGGTTCAGCTGGCTACACCTTC.

A few counts support this clonotype. The genes are TRBV5-1 and TRBJ2-7; no clear D gene. The CDR3 consists of 17 residues. Germline V CDR1 and CDR2: SGHRS, YFSETQ. V was cut by 2 bases and J by 2 bases, with 20 bases left in between. CDR3 region: CASSFKNWTGITYEQYF. The CDR3 DNA reads as TGCGCCAGCAGCTTCAAAAACTGGACCGGCATAACCTACGAGCAGTACTTC.

This clonotype was seen only a few times. The chain carries TRBV11-2 and TRBJ2-1, with 10 bases that match TRBD2. Germline lookup yields CDR1 SGHAT and CDR2 FQNNGV. CDR3 size: 16 residues. The J segment lost 3 bases and the V segment lost 2 bases, leaving 4 bases of the junction unmatched. CDR3 residues: CASSLISGRYYNEQFF. The CDR3 nucleotides read TGTGCCAGCAGCTTAATTAGCGGGAGGTACTACAATGAGCAGTTCTTC.

This clonotype was counted ten times or more. The chain has TRBV29-1 and TRBJ2-5, with D tentatively TRBD1 or TRBD2 (6 bases each). The CDR3 is 13 residues long. Germline V lookup: CDR1 SQVTM, CDR2 ANQGSEA. The germline V and J ends were trimmed by 3 bases and 5 bases, with 13 bases remaining between them. In DNA, the CDR3 is TGCAGCGTTGAGATCTGGGGGGCGGAGACCCAGTACTTC. Residues: CSVEIWGAETQYF.

This clonotype came up a few times. J is TRBJ2-3 and V is TRBV12-3 or TRBV12-4; 10 bases align to TRBD2. With 6 bases clipped from V and 0 bases from J, the junction kept 12 bases outside the gene matches. The CDR3 is 18 residues long. The CDR3 protein is CASRQSSGGAYSTDTQYF. The CDR3 coding sequence is TGTGCCAGCAGGCAATCTAGCGGGGGCGCTTATAGCACAGATACGCAGTATTTT.

At least ten counts were recorded for this clonotype. This rearrangement joins TRBV12-3 or TRBV12-4 to TRBJ2-3, with TRBD2 matching 8 bases. J gave up 2 bases and V 5 bases, and 9 bases lay outside the gene matches. The CDR3 is 16 residues long. CDR3 region: CASSLYGGADTDTQYF. The CDR3 DNA follows: TGTGCCAGCAGTCTATACGGGGGGGCCGACACAGATACGCAGTATTTT.

J is TRBJ2-3 and V is TRBV4-3; D possibly corresponds to TRBD2 (6 bases). This CDR3 has 14 residues. With 4 bases removed from V and 9 bases from J, the gap between germline ends came to 17 bases. Germline CDR1 reads LGHNA; CDR2 reads YSLEER. The CDR3 sequence: CASSRGNSVGTQYF. The CDR3 DNA follows: TGCGCCAGCAGCCGCGGGAACTCAGTCGGGACGCAGTATTTT.

This clonotype was observed at least ten times. The rearrangement links TRBV12-5 to TRBJ2-7; 8 positions match TRBD1. Looked up from germline, CDR1 is LGHNT and CDR2 is FRNRAP. The CDR3 length is 17 residues. V dropped 1 base and J dropped 1; count of bases not matched to a gene: 9. The CDR3 DNA reads as TGTGCTAGTGGTTTGGCCAACGATGGGGACAGGTCCTACGAGCAGTACTTC. Its protein product is CASGLANDGDRSYEQYF.

In its sample, this clonotype was seen a few times. This chain uses TRBV7-2 with TRBJ2-2; D perhaps matches TRBD2 (5 bases). The germline gives CDR1 SGHTA, CDR2 FQGNSA. The CDR3 is 15 residues long. The ends were cut back, 8 bases at V and 5 bases at J, with 18 bases in the middle. The DNA for the CDR3 is TGTGCCAGCCAGAAAGCGGCTAGGTTGACCGGGGAGCTGTTTTTT. As protein: CASQKAARLTGELFF.